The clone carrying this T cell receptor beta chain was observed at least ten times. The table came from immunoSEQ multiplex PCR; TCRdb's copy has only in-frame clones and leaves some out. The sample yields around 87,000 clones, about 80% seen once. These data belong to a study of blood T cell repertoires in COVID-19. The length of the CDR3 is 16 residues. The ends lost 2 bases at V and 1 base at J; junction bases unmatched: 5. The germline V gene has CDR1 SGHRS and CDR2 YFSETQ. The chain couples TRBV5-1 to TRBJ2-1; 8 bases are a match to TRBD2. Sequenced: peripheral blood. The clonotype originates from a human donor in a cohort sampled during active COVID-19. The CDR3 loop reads CASSLGSGASYNEQFF. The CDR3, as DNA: TGCGCCAGCAGCTTAGGTAGCGGGGCTTCCTACAATGAGCAGTTCTTC.